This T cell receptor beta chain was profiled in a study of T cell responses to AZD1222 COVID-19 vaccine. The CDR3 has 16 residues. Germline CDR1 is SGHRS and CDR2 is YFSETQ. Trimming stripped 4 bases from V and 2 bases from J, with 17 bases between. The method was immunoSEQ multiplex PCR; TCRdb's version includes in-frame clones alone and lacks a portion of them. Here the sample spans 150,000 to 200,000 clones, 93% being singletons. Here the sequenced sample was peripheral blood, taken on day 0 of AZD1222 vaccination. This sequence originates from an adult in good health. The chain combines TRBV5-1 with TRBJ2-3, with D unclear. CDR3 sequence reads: CASSAFGRANTDTQYF. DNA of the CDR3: TGCGCCAGCAGCGCCTTCGGAAGGGCAAACACAGATACGCAGTATTTT. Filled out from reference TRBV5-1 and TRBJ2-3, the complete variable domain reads KAGVTQTPRYLIKTRGQQVTLSCSPISGHRSVSWYQQTPGQGLQFLFEYFSETQRNKGNFPGRFSGRQFSNSRSEMNVSTLELGDSALYLCASSAFGRANTDTQYFGPGTRLTVL.